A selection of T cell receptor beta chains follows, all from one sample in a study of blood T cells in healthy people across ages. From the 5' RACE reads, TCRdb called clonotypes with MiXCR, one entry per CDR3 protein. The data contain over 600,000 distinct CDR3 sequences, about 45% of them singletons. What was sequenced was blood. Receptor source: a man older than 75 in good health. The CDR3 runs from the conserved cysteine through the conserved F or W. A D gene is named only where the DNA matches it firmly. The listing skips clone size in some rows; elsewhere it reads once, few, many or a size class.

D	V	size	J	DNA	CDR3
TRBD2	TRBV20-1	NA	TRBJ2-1	TGCAGTGCATCGGGGGTAGCGGGAGGGTACAATGAGCAGTTCTTC	CSASGVAGGYNEQFF
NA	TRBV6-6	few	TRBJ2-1	TGTGCCAGCACCCAAGATGGCTCCTACAATGAGCAGTTCTTC	CASTQDGSYNEQFF
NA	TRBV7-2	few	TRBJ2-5	TGTGCCAGCAGCTTATTCGGGACCCTACTGGAGCAGTACTTC	CASSLFGTLLEQYF
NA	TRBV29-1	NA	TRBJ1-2	TGCAGCGTTGAAGGGTCCCGGGACGAAACTTTCTATGGCTACACCTTC	CSVEGSRDETFYGYTF
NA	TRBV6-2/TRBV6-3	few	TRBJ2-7	TGTGCCAGCAGTTACTCAAGGGGTATGAACGAGCAGTACTTC	CASSYSRGMNEQYF
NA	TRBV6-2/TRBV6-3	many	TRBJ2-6	TGTGCCAGTCTTAGTCGCTCTGGGGCCAACGTCCTGACTTTC	CASLSRSGANVLTF
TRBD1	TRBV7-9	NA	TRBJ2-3	TGTGCCACCGGACAGGGTGGCACAGATACGCAGTATTTT	CATGQGGTDTQYF
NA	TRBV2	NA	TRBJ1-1	TGTGCCAGCAGTGAGACTGGGTGGATGTATGGAGCTTTCTTT	CASSETGWMYGAFF
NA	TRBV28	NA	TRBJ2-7	TGTGCCACCTTTGACAGTCCCGACTCCTACGAGCAGTACTTC	CATFDSPDSYEQYF
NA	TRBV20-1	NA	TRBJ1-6	TGCAGTGCTCGAACAGACAGTAATTCACCCCTCCACTTT	CSARTDSNSPLHF
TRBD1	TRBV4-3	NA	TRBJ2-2	TGCGCCAGCAGCCAGGCTACAGGGGACACCGGGGAGCTGTTTTTT	CASSQATGDTGELFF
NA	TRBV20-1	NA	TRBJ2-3	TGCAGTGCTTCGCCGATCGGCAACACAGATACGCAGTATTTT	CSASPIGNTDTQYF
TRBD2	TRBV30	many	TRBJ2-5	TGTGCCTGGAGTCTAGCGGGAGTTGGCGAGACCCAGTACTTC	CAWSLAGVGETQYF
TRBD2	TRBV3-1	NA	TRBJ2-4	TGTGCCAGCAGCCCCCGTGGAGCGGGAGTGAACATTCAGTACTTC	CASSPRGAGVNIQYF
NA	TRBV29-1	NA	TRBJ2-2	TGCAGCGTTGAAGATCGGAGATATCCGAACACCGGGGAGCTGTTTTTT	CSVEDRRYPNTGELFF
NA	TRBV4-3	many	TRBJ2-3	TGCGCCAGCAGCCAAGATAAGACAGGAAGCACAGATACGCAGTATTTT	CASSQDKTGSTDTQYF
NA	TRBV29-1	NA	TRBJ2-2	TGCAGCGTAATGAGCACCGGGGAGCTGTTTTTT	CSVMSTGELFF
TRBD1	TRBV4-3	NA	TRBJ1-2	TGCGCCAGCAGCGCTAGTGGACAGGTTGACTATGGCTACACCTTC	CASSASGQVDYGYTF
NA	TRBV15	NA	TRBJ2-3	TGTGCCACCAGCTTTAACGAAATGGTTGATACGCAGTATTTT	CATSFNEMVDTQYF
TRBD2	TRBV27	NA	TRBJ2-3	TGTGCCAGCCGGGGGGATACTAGCACAGATACGCAGTATTTT	CASRGDTSTDTQYF
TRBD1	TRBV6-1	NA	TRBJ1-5	TGTGCCAGCACCCCCGGGACAGCGAATCAGCCCCAGCATTTT	CASTPGTANQPQHF
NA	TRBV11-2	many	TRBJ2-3	TGTGCCAGCAGCTTAACGGCCGATACGCAGTATTTT	CASSLTADTQYF
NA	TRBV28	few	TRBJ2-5	TGTGCCAGCAGTCCGCCCGGGACGACACAAGAGACCCAGTACTTC	CASSPPGTTQETQYF
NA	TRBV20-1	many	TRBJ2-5	TGCAGTGCCAGGGACGACAGGCAGACCCAGTACTTC	CSARDDRQTQYF
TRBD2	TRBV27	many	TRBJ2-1	TGTGCCAGCAGTCCCTACCGGACTAGCGGGAGGGGCAATGAGCAGTTCTTC	CASSPYRTSGRGNEQFF
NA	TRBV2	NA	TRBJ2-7	TGTGCCAGCAGTTACGCCAAAAACCCGGGCGAGCAGTACTTC	CASSYAKNPGEQYF
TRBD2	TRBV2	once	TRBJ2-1	TGTGCCAGCATACGGGGGTGGCGGGAGAGCTCCGATGAGCAGTTCTTC	CASIRGWRESSDEQFF
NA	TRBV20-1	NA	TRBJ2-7	TGCAGTGCTGGAATCCGACGTTATGGTTACGAGCAGTACTTC	CSAGIRRYGYEQYF
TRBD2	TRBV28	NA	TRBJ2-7	TGTGCCAGCACCACTGGGGCTAGCGGAACCTACGAGCAGTACTTC	CASTTGASGTYEQYF
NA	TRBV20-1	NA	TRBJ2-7	TGCAGTGCCCTGGGGTCCGACGAGCAGTACTTC	CSALGSDEQYF
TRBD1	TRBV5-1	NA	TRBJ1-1	TGCGCCAGCAGCTATGGGACAGGGGGCAGGAACACTGAAGCTTTCTTT	CASSYGTGGRNTEAFF
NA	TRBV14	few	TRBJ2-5	TGTGCCAGCAGCCGGACTAACTGGGGGACCCAGTACTTC	CASSRTNWGTQYF
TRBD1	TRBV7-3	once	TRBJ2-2	TGTGCCAGCAGCTTAGGGGGACAGGGGACCGGGGAGCTGTTTTTT	CASSLGGQGTGELFF
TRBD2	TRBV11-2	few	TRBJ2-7	TGTGCCAGCAGCCCGATAGCGGGTGGGACCTCAACTGAGCAGTACTTC	CASSPIAGGTSTEQYF
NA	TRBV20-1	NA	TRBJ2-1	TGCAGTGCTGTTATCCCACCTTACAATGAGCAGTTCTTC	CSAVIPPYNEQFF
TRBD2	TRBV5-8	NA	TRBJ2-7	TGTGCCAGCAGCTTCGGGCTAGCGGTGACCAACGAGCAGTACTTC	CASSFGLAVTNEQYF
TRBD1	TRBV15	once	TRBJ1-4	TGTGCCACCAGCAGAGAGTCGACAGGGGATGAAAAACTGTTTTTT	CATSRESTGDEKLFF
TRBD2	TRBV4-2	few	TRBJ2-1	TGTGCCAGCAGCCAAGATCAGCGGGATTACAATGAGCAGTTCTTC	CASSQDQRDYNEQFF
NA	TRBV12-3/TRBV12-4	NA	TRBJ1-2	TGTGCCAGCAGCGTTGGGGGGAATCTCTATGGCTACACCTTC	CASSVGGNLYGYTF
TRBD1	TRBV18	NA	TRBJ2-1	TGTGCCAGCTCATCAACCGGGACAGGGAAGTTGAATGAGCAGTTCTTC	CASSSTGTGKLNEQFF
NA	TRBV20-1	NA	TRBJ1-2	TGCAGTGCTCCCCAAACCAACTATGGCTACACCTTC	CSAPQTNYGYTF
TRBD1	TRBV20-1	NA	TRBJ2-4	TGCAGTGCTATTAGGACAGGGCCAAACATTCAGTACTTC	CSAIRTGPNIQYF
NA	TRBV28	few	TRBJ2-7	TGTGCCAGCAGTGGAAACATCGACGAGCAGTACTTC	CASSGNIDEQYF
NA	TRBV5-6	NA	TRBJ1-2	TGTGCCAGCAGCTATTCCATGGATGGCTACACCTTC	CASSYSMDGYTF
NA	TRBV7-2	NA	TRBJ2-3	TGTGCCAGCAGGCGTCCCGGGACGGCCACAGATACGCAGTATTTT	CASRRPGTATDTQYF
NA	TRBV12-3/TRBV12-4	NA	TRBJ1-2	TGTGCCAGCAGTTCCACAGGGAGTTTTGGCTACACCTTC	CASSSTGSFGYTF
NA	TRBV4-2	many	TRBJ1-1	TGTGCCAGCAGCCAAGATGGGCGTGGGAGTGACACTGAAGCTTTCTTT	CASSQDGRGSDTEAFF
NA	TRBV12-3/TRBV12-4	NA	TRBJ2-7	TGTGCCAGCAGCCACCATTTAAGTCCCTACGAGCAGTACTTC	CASSHHLSPYEQYF
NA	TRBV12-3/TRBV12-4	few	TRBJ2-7	TGTGCCAGCAGTTTGAACGAGGGGCGCGGGCAGTACTTC	CASSLNEGRGQYF
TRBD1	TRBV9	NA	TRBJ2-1	TGTGCCAGCAGCCCGATGCAGGGGGCCACCTACAATGAGCAGTTCTTC	CASSPMQGATYNEQFF
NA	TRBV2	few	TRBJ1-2	TGTGCCAGCAGGGGGACTTATGGATATGGCTACACCTTC	CASRGTYGYGYTF
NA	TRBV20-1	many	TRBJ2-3	TGCAGTGCTAGAGATTCCAGCAGTCCAGGGGATACGCAGTATTTT	CSARDSSSPGDTQYF
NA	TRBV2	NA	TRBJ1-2	TGTGCCAGCATAAGAGGAGGGTATGGCTACACCTTC	CASIRGGYGYTF
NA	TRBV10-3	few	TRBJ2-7	TGTGCCATCAGCCCCGCGGGCTACGAGCAGTACTTC	CAISPAGYEQYF
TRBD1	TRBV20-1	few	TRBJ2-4	TGCAGTGCTAGCGACAGGGTAAAAAACATTCAGTACTTC	CSASDRVKNIQYF